This passage covers 27 T cell receptor beta chains from one sample sequenced in a study of shared clonotypes between healthy human individuals (dated by TCRdb to between 2020 and 2021). Library construction relied on the immunoSEQ multiplex PCR assay. Imported from immuneACCESS, the table was reduced by TCRdb to in-frame sequences with V and J called. These copies leave out some clones; in studies compared against another copy, an unresolved V gene accounts for under half, and the cause of the remainder is not known. In this sample the table shows over 2 million clones, 92% of which occur a single time. The leading ten clones occupy 0.37% of the sample. Sequenced material: naive CD4+ T cells from PBMCs. The cell subset or site label on this specimen signifies: CD45RA+ positively selected. The receptors originated from a man aged 18 to 29 in good health. Some clones in this sample may be carry-over from other donors' samples.

The chain is built from TRBV5-1 and TRBJ2-2; D tentatively fits TRBD1 or TRBD2 (5 bases each). The germline V gene has CDR1 SGHRS and CDR2 YFSETQ. Trimming stripped 0 bases from V and 4 bases from J, with 7 bases between. This CDR3 is built from 14 residues. This CDR3 reads CASSLAGATGELFF. In DNA form, the CDR3 reads TGCGCCAGCAGCTTGGCCGGGGCCACCGGGGAGCTGTTTTTT.

V is TRBV5-1 and J is TRBJ2-1, with TRBD1 matching 8 bases. J was trimmed by 6 bases and V by 4 bases; bases with no gene match: 15. Looked up from germline, CDR1 is SGHRS and CDR2 is YFSETQ. The CDR3 loop spans 17 amino acids. CDR3 region: CASSPRVVGQGPNEQFF. CDR3 in DNA: TGCGCCAGCAGCCCCCGTGTTGTTGGACAGGGTCCCAATGAGCAGTTCTTC. The entire variable domain, with the rest obtained from reference TRBV5-1 and TRBJ2-1, is as follows: KAGVTQTPRYLIKTRGQQVTLSCSPISGHRSVSWYQQTPGQGLQFLFEYFSETQRNKGNFPGRFSGRQFSNSRSEMNVSTLELGDSALYLCASSPRVVGQGPNEQFFGPGTRLTVL.

The table lists this clone with a count of one. The chain uses TRBV10-3 and TRBJ2-7, with 12 bases aligning to TRBD2. The length of the CDR3 is 16 residues. The germline V gene has CDR1 ENHRY and CDR2 SYGVKD. The junction had 10 bases not matched to a gene; V was cut back by 7 bases and J by 3 bases. Here the CDR3 reads CAITKDLAGGVYEQYF. In DNA, the CDR3 is TGTGCCATCACTAAAGATCTAGCGGGAGGGGTCTACGAGCAGTACTTC.

This clone is a singleton in its sample. This chain connects TRBV10-3 to TRBJ2-5, with 7 bases aligning to TRBD2. Unmatched junction bases numbered 11, after V lost 11 bases and J lost 5 bases. Germline V gives CDR1 ENHRY, CDR2 SYGVKD. The CDR3 length is 13 residues. CDR3 DNA: TGTGCCTCACGGACTAGTGGCGACGAGACCCAGTACTTC. It codes for CASRTSGDETQYF.

This rearrangement joins TRBV12-5 to TRBJ2-5; D might be TRBD2 (6 bases). Trimming took 2 bases from V and 5 from J, leaving 9 bases between them. The CDR3 totals 13 residues. The germline gives CDR1 LGHNT, CDR2 FRNRAP. The CDR3 reads CASGLYGGETQYF. CDR3 DNA: TGTGCTAGTGGTTTGTACGGAGGGGAGACCCAGTACTTC.

The chain joins TRBV20-1 to TRBJ1-1; D gene unclear. The V gene's germline CDR1 is DFQATT and CDR2 SNEGSKA (reference sequence). Trimming left V 3 bases short and J 6 bases short, with 8 bases between. The CDR3 has 11 residues. CDR3 DNA sequence: TGCAGTGCTAGGAAGAGCGCTGAAGCTTTCTTT. Its translation: CSARKSAEAFF.

The table lists this clone with a few counts. The rearrangement joins TRBV28 to TRBJ1-1, with D uncertain. CDR3 length equals 16 residues. Looked up from germline, CDR1 is MDHEN and CDR2 is SYDVKM. Between the trimmed V and J ends, which lost 1 base and 1 base, there was a span of 13 bases. The CDR3 nucleotides read TGTGCCAGCAGTTTATTCCTCCTGTCGCAGAACACTGAAGCTTTCTTT. It translates to CASSLFLLSQNTEAFF.

As concerns this clone: Other nucleotide sequences in the sample specify the same CDR3. The chain has TRBV2 and TRBJ1-1; no reliable D call. The germline V gene encodes CDR1 SNHLY and CDR2 FYNNEI. The CDR3 loop spans 13 amino acids. V lost 2 bases and J lost 5, with 9 bases in between. Here the CDR3 DNA reads TGTGCCAGCAGTGAAAGGCAAGGGACTGAAGCTTTCTTT. It specifies CASSERQGTEAFF. The full variable domain, in which reference TRBV2 and TRBJ1-1 provide the parts outside the CDR3, is EPEVTQTPSHQVTQMGQEVILRCVPISNHLYFYWYRQILGQKVEFLVSFYNNEISEKSEIFDDQFSVERPDGSNFTLKIRSTKLEDSAMYFCASSERQGTEAFFGQGTRLTVV.

The rearrangement links TRBV18 to TRBJ2-1, with D perhaps TRBD2 (6 bases). The CDR3 contains 14 residues. Trimming took off 3 bases at V and 7 bases at J, with 13 bases between the two ends. Looked up from germline, CDR1 is KGHSH and CDR2 is LQKENI. CDR3 sequence (DNA): TGTGCCAGCTCACCGAGACTAGATCCAAATGAGCAGTTCTTC. Amino acids: CASSPRLDPNEQFF.

The genes are TRBV7-9 and TRBJ2-1; weak D call: TRBD2 (6 bases). Trimming removed 1 base at V and 4 bases at J, with 14 bases between. Germline V gives CDR1 SEHNR, CDR2 FQNEAQ (reference sequence). CDR3 length: 16 residues. The CDR3 region has the DNA TGTGCCAGCAGCTTAGTTTCGCGGGGATCATACAATGAGCAGTTCTTC. Protein product: CASSLVSRGSYNEQFF.

The gene calls are TRBV27 and TRBJ2-1; 9 positions agree with TRBD2. The CDR3 runs to 15 residues. The V gene end was trimmed by 2 bases and the J gene end by 1 base; junction bases not matched to a gene: 0. CDR1 is MNHEY and CDR2 is SMNVEV in the germline V gene (reference sequence). CDR3 sequence: CASSLLAGSYNEQFF. In nucleotides, the CDR3 is TGTGCCAGCAGTTTACTAGCGGGGTCCTACAATGAGCAGTTCTTC.

The chain joins TRBV16 to TRBJ2-1, with a tentative D call TRBD2 (6 bases). The CDR3 length is 13 residues. Trimming removed 4 bases at V and 5 bases at J, with 9 bases between. The germline V gene has CDR1 KGHSY and CDR2 FQNENV. CDR3 sequence (DNA): TGTGCCAGCAGCCCGGGACTTAACAATGAGCAGTTCTTC. Residues: CASSPGLNNEQFF.

The gene calls are TRBV7-9 and TRBJ2-7; D not certain. Trimming removed 1 base from V and 2 bases from J, with 6 bases in between. Germline V lookup: CDR1 SEHNR, CDR2 FQNEAQ (reference sequence). This CDR3 comprises 13 residues. DNA for the CDR3: TGTGCCAGCAGCTTAGTTATCCCCTACGAGCAGTACTTC. As protein: CASSLVIPYEQYF.

The chain joins TRBV6-6 to TRBJ2-7; D is perhaps TRBD1 (5 bases). The V gene's germline CDR1 is MNHNY and CDR2 SVGAGI (reference sequence). Trimming removed 6 bases from V and 3 bases from J, with 12 bases in between. The CDR3 is 13 amino acids. The CDR3 is CASRTTVNYEQYF. The CDR3 bases are TGTGCCAGCAGAACGACAGTTAACTACGAGCAGTACTTC.

The chain employs TRBV5-8 and TRBJ2-7; D not resolved. Trimming stripped 6 bases from V and 10 bases from J, with 17 bases between. Germline V CDR1 and CDR2: SGHTS, YDEGEE. The CDR3 has 12 amino acids. In DNA, the CDR3 is TGTGCCAGCACCCCTTCCGGGCTCTCACAGTACTTC. Its protein is CASTPSGLSQYF.

This clone has a handful of counts. The chain combines TRBV5-4 with TRBJ1-1; D remains ambiguous. V gave up 0 bases and J gave up 7 bases, with 4 bases separating them. CDR1 and CDR2 (germline): SGHNT, YYREEE (reference sequence). The CDR3 loop spans 11 amino acids. The CDR3 DNA sequence: TGTGCCAGCAGCTTGGGGCTTGAAGCTTTCTTT. Protein: CASSLGLEAFF.

This clone appeared a single time. The chain is built from TRBV28 and TRBJ2-7; TRBD2 agrees at 7 bases. V lost 4 bases to trimming and J lost 4 bases; unmatched junction nucleotides: 4. CDR1 is MDHEN and CDR2 is SYDVKM in the germline V gene. The CDR3 is made up of 13 amino acids. For the CDR3, the DNA is TGTGCCAGCAGTTGGGCGGGAGTTTACGAGCAGTACTTC. Its translation is CASSWAGVYEQYF.

The chain links TRBV28 to TRBJ1-4, with D perhaps TRBD1 (6 bases). V was clipped by 10 bases and J by 0 bases, with 15 bases between them. Germline V CDR1 and CDR2: MDHEN, SYDVKM. CDR3 length: 15 amino acids. CDR3 nucleotide sequence: TGTGCCACCTCGGGACACTCAGCAACTAATGAAAAACTGTTTTTT. This gives the protein CATSGHSATNEKLFF. The whole variable domain, filled in from reference TRBV28 and TRBJ1-4, reads DVKVTQSSRYLVKRTGEKVFLECVQDMDHENMFWYRQDPGLGLRLIYFSYDVKMKEKGDIPEGYSVSREKKERFSLILESASTNQTSMYLCATSGHSATNEKLFFGSGTQLSVL.

This clone was seen a single time. The chain carries TRBV6-1 and TRBJ1-2, with 10 bases identical to TRBD1. With V trimmed by 10 bases and J by 3 bases, 8 bases remained unmatched. CDR3 length: 14 amino acids. Germline CDR1 reads MNHNS; CDR2 reads SASEGT. CDR3 coding DNA: TGTGCCACCCAGGGGGGACAGGGGTACTATGGCTACACCTTC. Its protein is CATQGGQGYYGYTF.

V and J are TRBV19 and TRBJ2-2; maybe TRBD2 (5 bases). The germline gives CDR1 LNHDA, CDR2 SQIVND (reference sequence). The CDR3 extends over 16 amino acids. The V gene lost 3 bases and the J gene lost 0 bases, with 11 bases spanning the gap. Written as DNA, the CDR3 is TGTGCCAGTAGTATGTGGACTTTCGCGAACACCGGGGAGCTGTTTTTT. It encodes CASSMWTFANTGELFF.

V gene TRBV5-4 combines with J gene TRBJ1-2; a weak D match, TRBD1 (5 bases). V dropped 2 bases and J dropped 4 bases, with 15 bases sitting between them. CDR1 and CDR2 (germline): SGHNT, YYREEE (reference sequence). The CDR3 is 15 residues long. CDR3 DNA sequence: TGTGCCAGCAGCTTACCGACCGGGACGGGCTATGGCTACACCTTC. Amino acids: CASSLPTGTGYGYTF.

This chain joins TRBV27 and TRBJ2-5, with TRBD2 as a possible D gene (5 bases). The CDR3 runs to 14 residues. Trimming cost V 4 bases and J 4 bases, with 13 bases left between them. Germline-derived CDR1 and CDR2 are MNHEY and SMNVEV (reference sequence). Here the CDR3 reads CASSSTRWGETQYF. The CDR3 DNA reads as TGTGCCAGCAGTTCCACTAGGTGGGGAGAGACCCAGTACTTC.

This clone appeared once. The J gene is TRBJ1-5, the V gene TRBV7-2; no clear D. Trimming took off 4 bases at V and 0 bases at J, with 19 bases between the two ends. CDR1 is SGHTA, CDR2 FQGNSA, per germline. The CDR3 length is 18 residues. The CDR3 nucleotides are TGTGCCAGCAGCTCTTATCCGGAGGCCCTTTATAGCAATCAGCCCCAGCATTTT. It yields the protein CASSSYPEALYSNQPQHF.

The chain combines TRBV7-9 with TRBJ2-3, with D hard to call. The CDR3 has 19 residues. Per germline, CDR1 SEHNR and CDR2 FQNEAQ (reference sequence). The V end was cut by 0 bases, the J end by 0 bases, with 19 bases between. CDR3 sequence (DNA): TGTGCCAGCAGCTTAGCAAAAATATTCCAACTGGGAAGCACAGATACGCAGTATTTT. Translation gives CASSLAKIFQLGSTDTQYF.

The CDR3 sequence is CASSPRRVLAGNSYEQYF. The DNA for the CDR3 is TGTGCCAGCAGTCCGCGGAGAGTACTAGCGGGGAACTCCTACGAGCAGTACTTC. The chain links TRBV7-9 to TRBJ2-7; 10 nucleotides line up with TRBD2. CDR1 is SEHNR and CDR2 is FQNEAQ in the germline V gene (reference sequence). The CDR3 contains 18 residues. V was clipped by 6 bases and J by 0 bases; unmatched bases: 14.

The rearrangement joins TRBV28 to TRBJ1-2; a weak D match, TRBD1 (5 bases). V was cut by 3 bases and J by 7 bases, with 15 bases left in between. This CDR3 has 14 residues. CDR1 and CDR2 (germline): MDHEN, SYDVKM. Here the CDR3 reads CASSFRTTRIGYTF. The CDR3 nucleotides are TGTGCCAGCAGTTTCAGGACAACCCGAATTGGCTACACCTTC.

J is TRBJ2-3 and V is TRBV4-3, with unresolved D. The CDR3 runs 14 residues. Per germline, CDR1 LGHNA and CDR2 YSLEER. Trimming left V 3 bases short and J 1 base short, with 8 bases between. The CDR3 DNA reads as TGCGCCAGCAGCCAGACGGCCCGCACAGATACGCAGTATTTT. As protein: CASSQTARTDTQYF.